Each of the 7 T cell receptor beta chains below was sequenced from the same sample in a study of shared clonotypes between healthy human individuals. Profiled with immunoSEQ multiplex PCR; TCRdb holds only in-frame clones, not every one. The table shows about 2.4 million clones, with 93% occurring only once. The material sequenced was naive CD4+ T cells from PBMCs. Noted subset: CD45RA+ positively selected. The receptors shown here come from a man aged 18 to 29 in good health. Some clones in this sample may be carry-over from other donors' samples.

CDR3 in DNA: TGTGCCAGCAGCCCGAGAATAGTGGGACAGAGCTATGGCTACACCTTC. Protein: CASSPRIVGQSYGYTF. The gene calls are TRBV7-9 and TRBJ1-2; 7 bases match TRBD1. The CDR3 covers 16 residues. CDR1 is SEHNR and CDR2 is FQNEAQ in the germline V gene (reference sequence). The J segment lost 4 bases and the V segment lost 5 bases, leaving 13 bases of the junction unmatched. Together with reference TRBV7-9 and TRBJ1-2, the CDR3 gives the full variable domain: DTGVSQNPRHKITKRGQNVTFRCDPISEHNRLYWYRQTLGQGPEFLTYFQNEAQLEKSRLLSDRFSAERPKGSFSTLEIQRTEQGDSAMYLCASSPRIVGQSYGYTFGSGTRLTVV.

The chain carries TRBV6-5 and TRBJ2-3; TRBD2 matches 7 bases. This CDR3 region has 13 residues. The J segment lost 1 base and the V segment lost 6 bases, leaving 1 base of the junction unmatched. Germline CDR1 reads MNHEY; CDR2 reads SVGAGI. In DNA, the CDR3 is TGTGCCAGCAGCCTAGCGGGCACAGATACGCAGTATTTT. Protein: CASSLAGTDTQYF.

The table lists this clone with a count of one. The chain recombines TRBV7-3 with TRBJ2-1; 9 bases agree with TRBD2. The CDR3 sequence is 15 residues long. V lost 5 bases, J lost 7 bases, and 9 bases stayed unmatched. Germline V gene sequence: CDR1 SGHTA, CDR2 FQGTGA. In nucleotides, the CDR3 is TGTGCCAGCAGCAAACTAGCGGGTGCTTCGAATGAGCAGTTCTTC. Translation gives CASSKLAGASNEQFF. The whole variable domain, filled in from reference TRBV7-3 and TRBJ2-1, reads GAGVSQTPSNKVTEKGKYVELRCDPISGHTALYWYRQSLGQGPEFLIYFQGTGAADDSGLPNDRFFAVRPEGSVSTLKIQRTERGDSAVYLCASSKLAGASNEQFFGPGTRLTVL.

This chain connects TRBV28 to TRBJ1-1; D gene uncertain. The V gene's germline CDR1 is MDHEN and CDR2 SYDVKM. The CDR3 spans 11 residues. The V end lost 8 bases, the J end lost 2 bases, and 6 bases lay between the germline ends. CDR3 region: CASGRNTEAFF. Here the CDR3 DNA reads TGTGCCAGCGGGAGAAACACTGAAGCTTTCTTT.

This chain joins TRBV25-1 and TRBJ2-7; a possible D gene is TRBD1 (5 bases). Trimming left V 5 bases short and J 4 bases short, with 15 bases between. This CDR3 contains 14 residues. Germline V CDR1 and CDR2: MGHDK, SYGVNS. CDR3 region: CASSPALGEYEQYF. The CDR3 DNA follows: TGTGCCAGCAGTCCTGCCTTAGGGGAATACGAGCAGTACTTC.

The V and J genes are TRBV5-1 and TRBJ2-2; D uncertain. This CDR3 comprises 17 residues. CDR1 SGHRS and CDR2 YFSETQ come from the germline V gene. V was trimmed by 4 bases and J by 4 bases, leaving 20 bases between them. The CDR3 sequence: CASSIGFGVSFTGELFF. The DNA of the CDR3 is TGCGCCAGCAGCATAGGATTTGGCGTCAGCTTCACCGGGGAGCTGTTTTTT.

This sequence joins TRBV28 and TRBJ2-3; D may be TRBD1 or TRBD2 (6 bases each). The CDR3 runs 16 residues. V was clipped by 6 bases and J by 1 base, with 17 bases between them. Germline V gene data show CDR1 as MDHEN and CDR2 as SYDVKM. The CDR3 DNA reads as TGTGCCAGCAGGACTAGGAGGGGGATAGGCACAGATACGCAGTATTTT. Translating gives CASRTRRGIGTDTQYF.